A selection of T cell receptor beta chains follows, all from one sample in a study of beta chain features in type 1 diabetes. Repertoires were generated with immunoSEQ multiplex PCR, while TCRdb's copy carries only in-frame clones and drops some. The data contain about 300,000 clones, about 13% of them singletons. The sequenced material came from naive CD4+ T cells from blood. These receptors came from a woman aged 18-29 years with type 1 diabetes. Each CDR3 is given with its conserved first and last residue. The D gene is left open where the match is weak. The size entry is marked missing in some rows and otherwise reads once, few, many or a size class.

D gene: -; J gene: TRBJ1-1; V gene: TRBV14; CDR3 length: 13; clone size: -; CDR3 DNA: TGTGCCAGCAGCCAAGGGGGGACAACTGAAGCTTTCTTT; CDR3 protein: CASSQGGTTEAFF
D gene: -; J gene: TRBJ1-2; V gene: TRBV28; CDR3 length: 16; clone size: -; CDR3 DNA: TGTGCCAGCGGGGGCGGGGGGGCAGTGGGAAGGTTAGGCTACACCTTC; CDR3 protein: CASGGGGAVGRLGYTF
D gene: -; J gene: TRBJ2-3; V gene: TRBV5-1; CDR3 length: 14; clone size: few; CDR3 DNA: TGCGCCAGCAGCCCCGGAGATTCGGCAGATACGCAGTATTTT; CDR3 protein: CASSPGDSADTQYF
D gene: -; J gene: TRBJ2-3; V gene: TRBV5-1; CDR3 length: 15; clone size: few; CDR3 DNA: TGCGCCAGCAGCACCCCCACAGGTCTCACAGATACGCAGTATTTT; CDR3 protein: CASSTPTGLTDTQYF
D gene: -; J gene: TRBJ2-7; V gene: TRBV28; CDR3 length: 14; clone size: few; CDR3 DNA: TGTGCCAGCAGTCCTCCGACAGGATACTACGAGCAGTACTTC; CDR3 protein: CASSPPTGYYEQYF
D gene: -; J gene: TRBJ1-2; V gene: TRBV7-2; CDR3 length: 16; clone size: -; CDR3 DNA: TGTGCCAGCAGCTTTGGGGGCGTGGGGGGGCTATATGGCTACACCTTC; CDR3 protein: CASSFGGVGGLYGYTF
D gene: TRBD1; J gene: TRBJ1-1; V gene: TRBV18; CDR3 length: 14; clone size: few; CDR3 DNA: TGTGCCAGCTCACCGCCGGGACAGGGACCTGAAGCTTTCTTT; CDR3 protein: CASSPPGQGPEAFF
D gene: TRBD2; J gene: TRBJ2-1; V gene: TRBV5-1; CDR3 length: 14; clone size: -; CDR3 DNA: TGCGCCAGCAGACCCGGACTAGCGGGAGAGAGTTGGTTCTTC; CDR3 protein: CASRPGLAGESWFF
D gene: -; J gene: TRBJ2-3; V gene: TRBV2; CDR3 length: 14; clone size: -; CDR3 DNA: TGTGCCAGCAGTGAGAGAGGCCGGGGTGATACGCAGTATTTT; CDR3 protein: CASSERGRGDTQYF
D gene: TRBD2; J gene: TRBJ2-1; V gene: TRBV7-2; CDR3 length: 14; clone size: few; CDR3 DNA: TGTGCCAGCAGCTTTACTAGCGCGTTCTTTGAGCAGTTCTTC; CDR3 protein: CASSFTSAFFEQFF
D gene: -; J gene: TRBJ1-5; V gene: TRBV29-1; CDR3 length: 12; clone size: many; CDR3 DNA: TGCAGCGTTAGCAGGGGAGGGGAGCCCCAGCATTTT; CDR3 protein: CSVSRGGEPQHF
D gene: -; J gene: TRBJ1-5; V gene: TRBV18; CDR3 length: 16; clone size: -; CDR3 DNA: TGTGCCAGCTCACCCAAACAGGGATCGGCGGGTCAGCCCCAGCATTTT; CDR3 protein: CASSPKQGSAGQPQHF
D gene: -; J gene: TRBJ2-2; V gene: TRBV7-3; CDR3 length: 14; clone size: few; CDR3 DNA: TGTGCCAGCAGCTTTGGGGGGGCCACCGGGGAGCTGTTTTTT; CDR3 protein: CASSFGGATGELFF